These 25 T cell receptor beta chains came from one sample sequenced in a study of early T cells in non-severe SARS-CoV-2 infection listed by TCRdb under 2021. The library relied on 5' RACE. Sequencing took place on a NextSeq 500. The public reads were reprocessed in TCRdb via fastp at Q25 and MiXCR, keeping in-frame beta chains. Rows merge per CDR3 protein into single entries with the most common DNA and genes. Within this sample are about 60,000 distinct CDR3 sequences, with around 13% of them counted one time only. The leading ten clones occupy 4.8% of the sample. Sequencing was performed on whole blood. The receptors were sampled from an adult who was a healthcare worker with PCR-confirmed SARS-CoV-2 infection or an uninfected control (not recorded which).

The genes are TRBV29-1 and TRBJ2-5; D remains ambiguous. CDR3 size: 11 residues. V was clipped by 4 bases and J by 10 bases, with 13 bases between them. Germline values: CDR1 SQVTM, CDR2 ANQGSEA. CDR3 DNA sequence: TGCAGCGTTGGGTCCCTCCGAGACCAGTACTTC. Protein sequence: CSVGSLRDQYF.

V gene TRBV11-2 combines with J gene TRBJ1-3; tentative D call: TRBD1 (5 bases). Germline V CDR1 and CDR2: SGHAT, FQNNGV. The CDR3 sequence is 18 residues long. Trimming cost V 0 bases and J 2 bases, with 17 bases left between them. CDR3 in DNA: TGTGCCAGCAGCTTAGATATGGGGCGGGCAACGGCTGGAAACACCATATATTTT. This gives the protein CASSLDMGRATAGNTIYF.

At least ten counts were recorded for this clonotype. This chain joins TRBV29-1 and TRBJ2-1, with D possibly matching TRBD1 (5 bases). This CDR3 contains 14 residues. Germline-derived CDR1 and CDR2 are SQVTM and ANQGSEA. V was cut by 2 bases and J by 0 bases, with 8 bases left in between. CDR3 DNA: TGCAGCGTTGAATCAGGGCGCTCCTACAATGAGCAGTTCTTC. Protein: CSVESGRSYNEQFF.

This clonotype has only a few counts. This sequence joins TRBV29-1 and TRBJ2-2; D possibly corresponds to TRBD2 (5 bases). Per germline, CDR1 SQVTM and CDR2 ANQGSEA. V dropped 8 bases and J dropped 4 bases, with 14 bases sitting between them. CDR3 length equals 13 residues. The CDR3 nucleotides are TGCAGCTGTACCGGGGATGGCACCGGGGAGCTGTTTTTT. Translated, it gives CSCTGDGTGELFF.

In its sample, this clonotype was seen a few times. The rearrangement uses TRBV3-1 and TRBJ2-1; 8 nucleotides align to TRBD2. In germline, CDR1 is LGHDT, CDR2 YNNKEL (reference sequence). The CDR3 totals 19 residues. V gave up 0 bases and J gave up 4 bases; unmatched junction bases: 14. In DNA, the CDR3 is TGTGCCAGCAGCCAAGATTCCCCGGCCGGGACTAGTGTTTACAATGAGCAGTTCTTC. Translating gives CASSQDSPAGTSVYNEQFF.

This clonotype has a handful of counts. V usage is TRBV12-3 or TRBV12-4 and J usage is TRBJ2-5, with D unresolved. With 1 base removed from V and 7 bases from J, the gap between germline ends came to 4 bases. The CDR3 runs to 11 residues. CDR3 loop: CASSLGGTQYF. The DNA for the CDR3 is TGTGCCAGCAGTTTAGGGGGGACCCAGTACTTC.

This clonotype was observed a handful of times. The chain joins TRBV20-1 to TRBJ2-7; 11 bases fit TRBD2. The CDR3 spans 13 residues. J gave up 3 bases and V 2 bases, and 0 bases lay outside the gene matches. CDR1 and CDR2 (germline): DFQATT, SNEGSKA (reference sequence). The CDR3 protein is CSARTSGSYEQYF. In nucleotides, the CDR3 is TGCAGTGCTAGAACTAGCGGGAGCTACGAGCAGTACTTC.

This clonotype showed up many times. This chain connects TRBV9 to TRBJ2-2; D ambiguous. Per germline, CDR1 SGDLS and CDR2 YYNGEE. The CDR3 runs 13 residues. V lost 4 bases and J lost 4, with 8 bases in between. CDR3 loop: CASSPEPTGELFF. The CDR3 DNA sequence: TGTGCCAGCAGCCCAGAACCCACCGGGGAGCTGTTTTTT.

This clonotype was recorded many times. The CDR3 sequence is CSARGIQAGREKLFF. The CDR3 region has the DNA TGCAGTGCTCGTGGGATACAGGCAGGGCGCGAAAAACTGTTTTTT. This chain links TRBV20-1 with TRBJ1-4; D is perhaps TRBD1 (5 bases). Trimming left V 5 bases short and J 8 bases short, with 21 bases between. Germline assignment: CDR1 DFQATT and CDR2 SNEGSKA (reference sequence). This CDR3 has 15 amino acids.

This clonotype was counted ten times or more. V gene TRBV7-2 combines with J gene TRBJ1-1, with 7 bases lining up with TRBD1. V lost 5 bases, J lost 3 bases, and 6 bases stayed unmatched. This CDR3 has 14 residues. Looked up from germline, CDR1 is SGHTA and CDR2 is FQGNSA. CDR3 sequence (DNA): TGTGCCAGCAGCCCCCAGGGGGTGGACACTGAAGCTTTCTTT. Translation: CASSPQGVDTEAFF.

The rearrangement links TRBV11-2 to TRBJ2-5; D ambiguous. The CDR3 extends over 13 amino acids. Germline CDR1 and CDR2: SGHAT and FQNNGV. The V end lost 2 bases, the J end lost 5 bases, and 9 bases lay between the germline ends. CDR3 sequence: CASSLIVGETQYF. The CDR3 nucleotides are TGTGCCAGCAGCTTAATAGTGGGCGAGACCCAGTACTTC.

This clonotype has only a few counts. V gene TRBV27 combines with J gene TRBJ2-1; D not certain. Germline V gene sequence: CDR1 MNHEY, CDR2 SMNVEV (reference sequence). The CDR3 length is 12 residues. With 4 bases removed from V and 6 bases from J, the gap between germline ends came to 7 bases. CDR3 DNA sequence: TGTGCCAGCAGTTCTCTTTTCAATGAGCAGTTCTTC. This translates into CASSSLFNEQFF.

The chain couples TRBV29-1 to TRBJ1-2, with 7 bases fitting TRBD1. The length of the CDR3 is 12 residues. Germline V lookup: CDR1 SQVTM, CDR2 ANQGSEA. With 5 bases clipped from V and 4 bases from J, the junction kept 4 bases outside the gene matches. In DNA form, the CDR3 reads TGCAGCGTTCACAGGGGACTCTATGGCTACACCTTC. Its protein is CSVHRGLYGYTF.

There are many counts of this clonotype. V and J are TRBV7-9 and TRBJ1-1, with 9 bases lining up with TRBD1. Germline V gives CDR1 SEHNR, CDR2 FQNEAQ (reference sequence). The V segment lost 5 bases and the J segment 3 bases; nucleotides outside the gene matches: 7. The CDR3 sequence is 15 residues long. The CDR3 reads CASSQNRGRDTEAFF. The CDR3 nucleotides read TGTGCCAGCAGCCAGAACAGGGGGCGGGACACTGAAGCTTTCTTT.

The chain combines TRBV10-3 with TRBJ2-7; tentatively, D is TRBD1 or TRBD2 (5 bases each). V lost 5 bases to trimming and J lost 4 bases, with 15 bases between them. The germline V gene has CDR1 ENHRY and CDR2 SYGVKD. CDR3 length: 14 residues. The CDR3 protein is CAISLDNGGYEQYF. The CDR3 DNA follows: TGTGCCATCAGTTTGGACAATGGGGGTTACGAGCAGTACTTC.

This chain joins TRBV4-3 and TRBJ2-2; 7 nucleotides align to TRBD1. V trimming: 0 bases; J trimming: 4 bases; junction bases outside the gene matches: 8. Germline lookup yields CDR1 LGHNA and CDR2 YSLEER. The CDR3 is 17 residues long. The CDR3 sequence: CASSQDYRGISTGELFF. Written as DNA, the CDR3 is TGCGCCAGCAGCCAAGATTACAGGGGAATTAGCACCGGGGAGCTGTTTTTT.

In this sample, this clonotype turned up once. This chain links TRBV20-1 with TRBJ2-7; D perhaps matches TRBD2 (6 bases). From germline, CDR1 is DFQATT and CDR2 SNEGSKA (reference sequence). V gave up 1 base and J gave up 2 bases, with 9 bases separating them. The CDR3 runs to 13 residues. The CDR3: CSARGGTPYEQYF. The CDR3 DNA reads as TGCAGTGCTAGAGGAGGGACTCCCTACGAGCAGTACTTC.

The chain employs TRBV25-1 and TRBJ2-7, with D possibly matching TRBD1 (5 bases). The length of the CDR3 is 12 residues. Germline loops: CDR1 MGHDK, CDR2 SYGVNS. V lost 3 bases and J lost 9, with 12 bases in between. As DNA, the CDR3 is TGTGCCAGCAGTGAGGGTAAGGGGTCGCAGTACTTC. Residues: CASSEGKGSQYF.

The genes are TRBV7-8 and TRBJ2-5, with TRBD2 matching over 9 bases. Germline CDR1 and CDR2: SGHVS and FQNEAQ. V was pared by 0 bases and J by 4 bases, with 3 bases of the junction left unmatched. The CDR3 sequence is 15 residues long. In nucleotides, the CDR3 is TGTGCCAGCAGCTTAGCGCGCGGGGGGGTAGAGACCCAGTACTTC. It is translated as CASSLARGGVETQYF.

The V call is TRBV10-2, the J call TRBJ2-1; 9 positions agree with TRBD2. V trimming: 7 bases; J trimming: 4 bases; junction bases outside the gene matches: 5. The CDR3 length is 14 residues. Germline V lookup: CDR1 WSHSY, CDR2 SAAADI. The CDR3 DNA follows: TGCGCCAGCAAGATTAGCGGGGGTTACAATGAGCAGTTCTTC. Translated, it gives CASKISGGYNEQFF.

This clonotype turned up a few times. CDR3 in amino acids: CASSLVTGSSTDTQYF. As DNA, the CDR3 is TGTGCCAGCAGCTTAGTAACGGGGTCTAGCACAGATACGCAGTATTTT. J is TRBJ2-3 and V is TRBV7-2, with D possibly matching TRBD2 (5 bases). The ends were cut back, 1 base at V and 0 bases at J, with 11 bases in the middle. The CDR3 contains 16 residues. The germline V gene encodes CDR1 SGHTA and CDR2 FQGNSA.

The chain joins TRBV11-2 to TRBJ2-1, with D tentatively TRBD2 (6 bases). Germline assignment: CDR1 SGHAT and CDR2 FQNNGV. V gave up 4 bases and J gave up 2 bases, with 21 bases separating them. CDR3 size: 18 residues. The CDR3 nucleotides read TGTGCCAGCAGCTCACTCCCCTCGGTAGCGGTGGCCTACAATGAGCAGTTCTTC. Residues: CASSSLPSVAVAYNEQFF.

This chain links TRBV7-8 with TRBJ1-1; 10 bases fit TRBD1. The V gene's germline CDR1 is SGHVS and CDR2 FQNEAQ. The V gene end was trimmed by 5 bases and the J gene end by 3 bases; junction bases not matched to a gene: 6. CDR3 length: 15 amino acids. In DNA form, the CDR3 reads TGTGCCAGCAGCCCGGGACAGGGGAGGGACACTGAAGCTTTCTTT. The encoded protein is CASSPGQGRDTEAFF.

In its sample, this clonotype was seen many times. The CDR3 DNA reads as TGTGCCAGCAGCCCGAGACAGGGGGCAGTCTACGAGCAGTACTTC. It translates to CASSPRQGAVYEQYF. The V and J genes are TRBV11-2 and TRBJ2-7, with TRBD1 matching over 10 bases. Trimming at V came to 5 bases and at J to 3 bases, leaving 7 bases not matched to a gene. The CDR3 runs to 15 residues. Germline V gene data show CDR1 as SGHAT and CDR2 as FQNNGV.

This clonotype appeared a few times. V is TRBV29-1 and J is TRBJ2-7; D not certain. The CDR3 extends over 10 amino acids. Germline V lookup: CDR1 SQVTM, CDR2 ANQGSEA. The ends were cut back, 4 bases at V and 5 bases at J, with 6 bases in the middle. The CDR3 DNA follows: TGCAGCGTTGGAAACCACGAGCAGTACTTC. It encodes CSVGNHEQYF.